This T cell receptor beta chain was profiled in a study of cytomegalovirus exposure and HLA in healthy donors. Regarding this clone: Its antigen is unidentified.

Germline V gene sequence: CDR1 WSHSY, CDR2 SAAADI. Losses at the gene ends were 6 bases for V and 0 bases for J; bases not matched to a gene: 8. This CDR3 is 15 amino acids long. Study outcomes and limitations: TCR beta V segments were, for the most part, productive about 90% or about 30% of the time in an earlier analysis. Cytomegalovirus association was assigned to around 150 TCR beta chains.

Use of 60 Vbeta and 13 Jbeta primers characterized the PCR. The repertoire was sequenced with immunoSEQ multiplex PCR; TCRdb's copy has only in-frame clones and lacks some. The sample contains 150,000 to 180,000 clones, around 82% of which appear only once. This sequence joins TRBV10-2 and TRBJ2-7; 7 bases map to TRBD2. This TCR came from a woman aged 40 to 50 in good health and CMV-seropositive. The sample consisted of PBMCs. The CDR3 DNA is TGCGCCAGCAGCCTCGGACTAGGGAGCTCCTACGAGCAGTACTTC. It codes for CASSLGLGSSYEQYF.